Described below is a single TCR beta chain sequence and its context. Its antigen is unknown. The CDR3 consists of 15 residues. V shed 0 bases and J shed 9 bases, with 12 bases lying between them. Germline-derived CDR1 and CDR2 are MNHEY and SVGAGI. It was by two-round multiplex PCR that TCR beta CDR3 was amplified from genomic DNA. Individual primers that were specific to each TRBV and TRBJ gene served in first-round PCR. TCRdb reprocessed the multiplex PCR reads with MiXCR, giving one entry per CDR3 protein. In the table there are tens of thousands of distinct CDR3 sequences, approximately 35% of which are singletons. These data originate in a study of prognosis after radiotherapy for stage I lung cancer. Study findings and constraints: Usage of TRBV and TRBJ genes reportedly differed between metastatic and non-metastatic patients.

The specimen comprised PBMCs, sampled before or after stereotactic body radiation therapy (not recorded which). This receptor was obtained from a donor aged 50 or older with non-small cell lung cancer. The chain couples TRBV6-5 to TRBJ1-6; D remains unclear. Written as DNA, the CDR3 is TGTGCCAGCAGTTACTCGATAACCTGGGGTTCACCCCTCCACTTT. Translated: CASSYSITWGSPLHF.